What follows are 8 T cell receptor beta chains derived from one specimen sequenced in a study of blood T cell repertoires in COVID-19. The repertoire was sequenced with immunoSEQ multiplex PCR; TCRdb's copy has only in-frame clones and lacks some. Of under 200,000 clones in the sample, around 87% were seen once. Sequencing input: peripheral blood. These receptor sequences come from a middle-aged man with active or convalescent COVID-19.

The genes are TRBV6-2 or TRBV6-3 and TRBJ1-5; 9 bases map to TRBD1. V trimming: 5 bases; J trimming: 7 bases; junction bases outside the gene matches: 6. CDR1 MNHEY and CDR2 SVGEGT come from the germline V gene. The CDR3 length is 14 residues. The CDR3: CASSTWTGEQPQHF. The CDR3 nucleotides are TGTGCCAGCAGTACCTGGACAGGGGAACAGCCCCAGCATTTT.

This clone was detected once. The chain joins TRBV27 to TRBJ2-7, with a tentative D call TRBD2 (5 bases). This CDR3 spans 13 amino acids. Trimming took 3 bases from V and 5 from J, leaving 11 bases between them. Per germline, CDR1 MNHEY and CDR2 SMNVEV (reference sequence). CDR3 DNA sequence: TGTGCCAGCAGTTTGCGAGAGGGCGACGAGCAGTACTTC. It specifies CASSLREGDEQYF.

CDR3 region: CASRRDSTDPGGYTF. CDR3 sequence (DNA): TGTGCCAGCAGACGAGACTCCACTGACCCCGGGGGCTACACCTTC. The chain recombines TRBV2 with TRBJ1-2; D is uncertain. V was cut by 6 bases and J by 8 bases, with 22 bases left in between. Germline CDR1 reads SNHLY; CDR2 reads FYNNEI. The CDR3 loop spans 15 amino acids. Drawing the rest from reference TRBV2 and TRBJ1-2, the complete variable domain is EPEVTQTPSHQVTQMGQEVILRCVPISNHLYFYWYRQILGQKVEFLVSFYNNEISEKSEIFDDQFSVERPDGSNFTLKIRSTKLEDSAMYFCASRRDSTDPGGYTFGSGTRLTVV.

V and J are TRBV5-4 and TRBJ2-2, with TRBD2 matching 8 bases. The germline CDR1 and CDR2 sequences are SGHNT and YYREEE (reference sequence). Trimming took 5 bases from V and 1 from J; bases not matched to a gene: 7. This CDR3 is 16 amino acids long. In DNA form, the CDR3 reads TGTGCCAGCAGTCCAAATCGGGGGGGGAACACCGGGGAGCTGTTTTTT. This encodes CASSPNRGGNTGELFF.

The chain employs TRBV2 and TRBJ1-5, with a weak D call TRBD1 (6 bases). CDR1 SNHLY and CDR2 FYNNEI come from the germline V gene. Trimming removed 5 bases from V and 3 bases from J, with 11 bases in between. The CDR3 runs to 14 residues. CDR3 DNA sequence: TGTGCCAGCAGTTCCCAGGGGATCAATCAGCCCCAGCATTTT. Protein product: CASSSQGINQPQHF.

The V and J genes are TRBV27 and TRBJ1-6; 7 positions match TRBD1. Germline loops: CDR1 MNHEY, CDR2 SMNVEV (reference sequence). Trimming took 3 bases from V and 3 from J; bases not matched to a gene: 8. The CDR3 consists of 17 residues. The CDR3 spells CASSFRGGQIYNSPLHF. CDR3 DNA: TGTGCCAGCAGTTTCCGTGGGGGACAGATCTATAATTCACCCCTCCACTTT.

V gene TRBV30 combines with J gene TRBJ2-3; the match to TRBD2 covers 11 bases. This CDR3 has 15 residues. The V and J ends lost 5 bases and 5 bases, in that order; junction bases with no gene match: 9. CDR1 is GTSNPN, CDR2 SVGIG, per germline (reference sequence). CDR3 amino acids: CAWVLLAGAGDTQYF. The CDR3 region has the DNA TGTGCCTGGGTATTACTAGCGGGGGCCGGAGATACGCAGTATTTT.

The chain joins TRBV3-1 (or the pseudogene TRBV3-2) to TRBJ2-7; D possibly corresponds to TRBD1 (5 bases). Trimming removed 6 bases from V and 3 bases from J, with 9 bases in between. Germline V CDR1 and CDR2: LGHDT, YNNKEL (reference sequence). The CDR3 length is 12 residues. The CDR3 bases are TGTGCCAGCAGTCCCCAGGGCTACGAGCAGTACTTC. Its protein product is CASSPQGYEQYF.